This T cell receptor beta chain was found in a study of cytomegalovirus exposure and HLA in healthy donors. About the study: Ancestry clustering placed roughly four fifths of over 300 genotyped donors in the Caucasian-associated cluster. Findings and caveats of the study: Later analysis demonstrated an association between a missense DCLRE1C variant and TCR beta V- and J-gene trimming. The authors later found TCR association rates varying by HLA locus, with DRB1 most and HLA-C fewest. What a later analysis showed was that several of the most significant clusters appeared linked to common viral pathogens.

The PCR made use of 60 Vbeta and 13 Jbeta primers. Clones were read by immunoSEQ multiplex PCR, and TCRdb kept only the in-frame ones, dropping some. Here the sample spans 120,000 to 150,000 clones, approximately 85% being singletons. Losses at the gene ends were 0 bases for V and 4 bases for J; bases not matched to a gene: 10. This CDR3 is 17 amino acids long. Germline loops: CDR1 SGHNT, CDR2 YENEEA. This clone was observed once. Its antigen is not known. This clonotype was obtained from a woman between 35 and 50 years old in good health and CMV-seronegative. The chain carries TRBV11-3 and TRBJ2-3; 7 bases agree with TRBD2. The source material was PBMCs. The CDR3 spells CASSLDGGRVPPDTQYF. Written as DNA, the CDR3 is TGTGCCAGCAGCTTAGATGGCGGGAGAGTCCCACCAGATACGCAGTATTTT.